Here is one T cell receptor (beta chain) with its context. Antigen: not known. The data belong to a study of cytomegalovirus exposure and HLA in healthy donors. Background on the study: A later analysis reported the same platform for the roughly 120 validation repertoires and the approximately 640 first-cohort repertoires.

Some clones are missing from TCRdb's copy, which holds only in-frame ones; the method was immunoSEQ multiplex PCR. The data contain 120,000 or so clones, about 90% of them singletons. Per the germline V gene, CDR1 is SGHTS and CDR2 is YDEGEE. The CDR3 sequence is 15 residues long. After removal of 0 bases from V and 6 bases from J, the junction contained 6 bases not matched to a gene. Donors were drawn from the approximately 130-subject validation cohort, separate from the approximately 680-subject first cohort. Study observations and caveats: The majority of TCR sequences were rare, yet some public TCRs appeared in many donors. There were approximately 150 TCR beta chains listed as cytomegalovirus-associated.

The receptor was derived from a woman between 18 and 30 years old in good health and CMV-seronegative. Sequencing was carried out using PBMCs. This rearrangement joins TRBV5-8 to TRBJ2-1; 7 bases map to TRBD2. The DNA for the CDR3 is TGTGCCAGCAGCTTGGGGACTAGGGGTGGCAATGAGCAGTTCTTC. It encodes CASSLGTRGGNEQFF.